This is a list of T cell receptor beta chains from one sample in a study of shared clonotypes between healthy human individuals. Only in-frame clones appear in the TCRdb table, and some are missing; sequencing was by immunoSEQ multiplex PCR. The sample contains some 2,400,000 clones, approximately 96% of which appear only once. The sequenced sample consisted of naive CD4+ T cells sorted from blood. All receptors derive from a man in his late teens or twenties in good health. CDR3s include the opening cysteine and the closing phenylalanine or tryptophan. The D gene is left open where the match is weak. Clone size is shown for a subset of rows, as once, few, many or a class of expanded clone.

j_call v_call d_call cdr3_length clone_size cdr3_nt cdr3_aa
TRBJ1-5 TRBV4-1 TRBD1 15 - TGCGCCAGCAGCCACCCAGACAGGGAGTTCCAGCCCCAGCATTTT CASSHPDREFQPQHF
TRBJ2-3 TRBV28 TRBD1 15 - TGTGCCAGCAGTTCCGGGACAGGGGGCACAGATACGCAGTATTTT CASSSGTGGTDTQYF
TRBJ2-2 TRBV5-6 - 16 - TGTGCCAGCAGCTTGGACAGGGTTGTTTACACCGGGGAGCTGTTTTTT CASSLDRVVYTGELFF
TRBJ1-4 TRBV4-3 - 15 - TGCGCCAGCAGCCCACAGGGACATGGTAATGAAAAACTGTTTTTT CASSPQGHGNEKLFF
TRBJ1-6 TRBV2 - 14 few TGTGCCAGCAGACTACAGCAGACCCATTCACCCCTCCACTTT CASRLQQTHSPLHF
TRBJ2-1 TRBV18 - 13 - TGTGCCAGCTCACCGGATCTCTACAATGAGCAGTTCTTC CASSPDLYNEQFF
TRBJ1-4 TRBV6-1 TRBD1 15 - TGTGCCAGCAGATTAACAGGGGGCAAGAGTGAAAAACTGTTTTTT CASRLTGGKSEKLFF
TRBJ1-2 TRBV9 - 15 - TGTGCCAGCAGCTCCCCCTCAAGGGCTTTCTATGGCTACACCTTC CASSSPSRAFYGYTF
TRBJ2-7 TRBV5-8 TRBD1 14 - TGTGCCAGCAATCACCGGGACAGGGGCTACGAGCAGTACTTC CASNHRDRGYEQYF
TRBJ2-3 TRBV5-1 - 14 - TGCGCCAGCAGCACTGAACCACCCACAGATACGCAGTATTTT CASSTEPPTDTQYF
TRBJ2-7 TRBV5-1 - 13 - TGCGCCAGCAGCTTGATGGGCTCCTACGAGCAGTACTTC CASSLMGSYEQYF